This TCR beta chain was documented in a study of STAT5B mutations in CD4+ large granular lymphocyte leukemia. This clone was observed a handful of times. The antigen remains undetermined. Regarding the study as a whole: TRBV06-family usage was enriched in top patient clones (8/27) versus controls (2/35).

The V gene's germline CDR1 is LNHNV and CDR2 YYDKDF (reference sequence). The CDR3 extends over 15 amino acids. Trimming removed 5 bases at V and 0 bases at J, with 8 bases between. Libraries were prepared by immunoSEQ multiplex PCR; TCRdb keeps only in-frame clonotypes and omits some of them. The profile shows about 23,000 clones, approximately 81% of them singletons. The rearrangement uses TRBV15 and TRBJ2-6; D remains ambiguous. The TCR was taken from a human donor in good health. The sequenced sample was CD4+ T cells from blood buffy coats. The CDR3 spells CATSSDSSGANVLTF. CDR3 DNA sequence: TGTGCCACCAGCTCTGACTCCTCTGGGGCCAACGTCCTGACTTTC.